The 27 T cell receptor beta chains given below trace back to one sample, sequenced in a study of T cells after somatic rescue of genetic block. The method was immunoSEQ multiplex PCR; TCRdb's version includes in-frame clones alone and lacks a portion of them. The sample has more than 70,000 clones, approximately 90% seen once. Sequencing was performed on peripheral blood mononuclear cells (PBMCs). The receptors originated from a woman under 30.

The chain joins TRBV19 to TRBJ1-4; TRBD1 matches at 7 bases. This CDR3 has 11 residues. Germline assignment: CDR1 LNHDA and CDR2 SQIVND (reference sequence). The CDR3: CADRSNEKLFF. The CDR3 DNA is TGTGCGGACAGGTCTAATGAAAAACTGTTTTTT. The full variable domain, in which reference TRBV19 and TRBJ1-4 provide the parts outside the CDR3, is DGGITQSPKYLFRKEGQNVTLSCEQNLNHDAMYWYRQDPGQGLRLIYYSQIVNDFQKGDIAEGYSVSREKKESFPLTVTSAQKNPTAFYLCADRSNEKLFFGSGTQLSVL.

V gene TRBV21-1 combines with J gene TRBJ1-2; the table's D call TRBD1 went unverified against the DNA. TRBV21-1 counts as a pseudogene. The CDR3 totals 14 residues. CDR3 residues: CASRVIQGAGGYTF. CDR3 DNA: TGTGCCAGCAGGGTCATACAGGGGGCTGGGGGCTACACCTTC.

This chain joins TRBV5-6 and TRBJ2-1, with D possibly being TRBD2 (6 bases). This CDR3 region has 15 residues. Germline loops: CDR1 SGHDT, CDR2 YYEEEE. Between the trimmed V and J ends, which lost 4 bases and 7 bases, there was a span of 18 bases. The CDR3 nucleotides are TGTGCCAGCAGCCGCCCGGGACTCACTTTGAATGAGCAGTTCTTC. Protein: CASSRPGLTLNEQFF.

This clone was found once. Written as DNA, the CDR3 is TGCGCCAGCAGTGGTGGGAGTTACAATGAGCAGTTCTTC. Amino acid sequence: CASSGGSYNEQFF. J is TRBJ2-1 and V is TRBV5-1, with a tentative D call TRBD2 (5 bases). CDR3 length equals 13 residues. Germline loops: CDR1 SGHRS, CDR2 YFSETQ. V shed 5 bases and J shed 4 bases, with 10 bases lying between them.

The CDR3 bases are TGTGCCAGCAGTTTAGGTGCACTCTACGAGCAGTACTTC. Protein sequence: CASSLGALYEQYF. This chain connects TRBV27 to TRBJ2-7; D is unresolved. This CDR3 comprises 13 residues. Per germline, CDR1 MNHEY and CDR2 SMNVEV (reference sequence). V was shortened by 2 bases and J by 3 bases, with 8 bases between the two germline ends.

V gene TRBV6-1 combines with J gene TRBJ1-3, with TRBD1 matching 7 bases. V shed 6 bases, J shed 8 bases, and the junction held 10 bases outside the gene matches. Per the germline V gene, CDR1 is MNHNS and CDR2 is SASEGT. The CDR3 loop spans 14 amino acids. This chain's CDR3 is CASRYPGQRDTIYF. CDR3 coding DNA: TGTGCCAGCAGGTACCCGGGACAGCGGGACACCATATATTTT.

The genes are TRBV28 and TRBJ2-7; perhaps TRBD2 as D (5 bases). CDR3 length equals 14 residues. Trimming cost V 5 bases and J 2 bases, with 13 bases left between them. CDR1 MDHEN and CDR2 SYDVKM come from the germline V gene. CDR3 coding DNA: TGTGCCAGCAGTCCTGGACTGACCGCCTACGAGCAGTACTTC. Its translation: CASSPGLTAYEQYF.

The chain carries TRBV5-4 and TRBJ2-3; D gene uncertain. Looked up from germline, CDR1 is SGHNT and CDR2 is YYREEE (reference sequence). The length of the CDR3 is 13 residues. Deletions cut 4 bases from V and 4 bases from J, with 10 bases between. CDR3 nucleotides: TGTGCCAGCAGCCCCCCTAGATCAGATACGCAGTATTTT. This translates into CASSPPRSDTQYF.

This sequence joins TRBV11-2 and TRBJ2-5; D is unresolved. The CDR3 consists of 12 residues. V was pared by 0 bases and J by 4 bases, with 3 bases between. Germline V gives CDR1 SGHAT, CDR2 FQNNGV. In DNA form, the CDR3 reads TGTGCCAGCAGCTTAGATCGAGAGACCCAGTACTTC. This sequence encodes CASSLDRETQYF.

The chain employs TRBV6-5 and TRBJ2-1, with a weak D call TRBD1 (5 bases). Germline CDR1 MNHEY, CDR2 SVGAGI. The CDR3 is 14 residues long. V was shortened by 6 bases and J by 4 bases, with 13 bases between the two germline ends. The CDR3 sequence: CASRKGQEYNEQFF. In nucleotides, the CDR3 is TGTGCCAGCAGGAAGGGGCAAGAATACAATGAGCAGTTCTTC.

The chain employs TRBV5-4 and TRBJ1-1; tentatively, D is TRBD1 (5 bases). This CDR3 region has 12 residues. Germline-derived CDR1 and CDR2 are SGHNT and YYREEE (reference sequence). V was trimmed by 4 bases and J by 5 bases, leaving 9 bases between them. The CDR3 protein is CASSGDGTEAFF. DNA for the CDR3: TGTGCCAGCAGCGGGGACGGTACTGAAGCTTTCTTT.

The chain links TRBV27 to TRBJ2-1; TRBD2 agrees at 11 bases. Germline lookup yields CDR1 MNHEY and CDR2 SMNVEV (reference sequence). CDR3 size: 15 residues. Trimming at V came to 4 bases and at J to 3 bases, leaving 2 bases not matched to a gene. CDR3 sequence: CASSWLAGGYNEQFF. CDR3 DNA: TGTGCCAGCAGTTGGCTAGCGGGAGGCTACAATGAGCAGTTCTTC.

This chain connects TRBV10-2 to TRBJ2-1; TRBD2 agrees at 11 bases. Trimming removed 1 base from V and 8 bases from J; junction bases left unmatched: 7. Germline CDR1 WSHSY, CDR2 SAAADI. The CDR3 is made up of 16 amino acids. CDR3 loop: CASSELELAGADEQFF. CDR3 DNA sequence: TGCGCCAGCAGTGAGTTGGAACTAGCGGGAGCAGATGAGCAGTTCTTC.

This chain uses TRBV4-2 with TRBJ1-6; TRBD1 is a possible D gene (5 bases). The V end lost 0 bases, the J end lost 10 bases, and 19 bases lay between the germline ends. CDR3 length: 17 amino acids. CDR1 is LGHNA, CDR2 YNFKEQ, per germline. The CDR3 nucleotides read TGTGCCAGCAGCCAAGAAGGATCCCGGGACGCTGGCTCACCCCTCCACTTT. Amino acids: CASSQEGSRDAGSPLHF.

The rearrangement joins TRBV2 to TRBJ2-7, with 9 bases that match TRBD2. The CDR3 has 16 residues. With 1 base clipped from V and 0 bases from J, the junction kept 4 bases outside the gene matches. Germline V CDR1 and CDR2: SNHLY, FYNNEI. CDR3 protein: CASSEEGLALSYEQYF. The CDR3 DNA reads TGTGCCAGCAGTGAAGAGGGACTAGCCCTCTCCTACGAGCAGTACTTC.

This rearrangement joins TRBV11-3 to TRBJ2-1; 8 bases are shared with TRBD1. Trimming removed 5 bases from V and 8 bases from J; junction bases left unmatched: 14. There are 16 residues in the CDR3. Germline assignment: CDR1 SGHNT and CDR2 YENEEA. The CDR3 protein is CASSPRTGQVVDEQFF. The CDR3 bases are TGTGCCAGCAGCCCACGGACAGGGCAGGTGGTGGATGAGCAGTTCTTC.

The chain is built from TRBV27 and TRBJ2-3; D perhaps matches TRBD2 (5 bases). Germline V lookup: CDR1 MNHEY, CDR2 SMNVEV (reference sequence). CDR3 length: 14 residues. Trimming shortened V by 6 bases and J by 8 bases, and 18 bases separated the two germline ends. The CDR3 DNA reads TGTGCCAGCAGCTACGGGCGGGTGGGGTTTACGCAGTATTTT. Its translation: CASSYGRVGFTQYF.

The chain is built from TRBV6-6 and TRBJ2-5; possibly TRBD1 or TRBD2 for D (6 bases each). Trimming shortened V by 6 bases and J by 5 bases, and 16 bases separated the two germline ends. Germline V gene data show CDR1 as MNHNY and CDR2 as SVGAGI (reference sequence). The CDR3 is 14 residues long. The CDR3 nucleotides are TGTGCCAGCAGCTCCTCGGGGGCAATTGAGACCCAGTACTTC. The encoded protein is CASSSSGAIETQYF.

The rearrangement links TRBV28 to TRBJ1-5; the D gene is possibly TRBD1 (5 bases). The germline CDR1 and CDR2 sequences are MDHEN and SYDVKM. The ends were cut back, 6 bases at V and 5 bases at J, with 17 bases in the middle. CDR3 length: 15 amino acids. In DNA form, the CDR3 reads TGTGCCAGCAGCCCACGACTTCTAGGGGATCAGCCCCAGCATTTT. Its translation is CASSPRLLGDQPQHF.

The CDR3 here is CASSLTGAGNTIYF. The CDR3 DNA sequence: TGTGCCAGCAGCTTAACCGGAGCTGGAAACACCATATATTTT. J is TRBJ1-3 and V is TRBV7-3; D gene uncertain. This CDR3 contains 14 residues. The V and J ends lost 0 bases and 2 bases respectively, with 5 bases between them. Germline-derived CDR1 and CDR2 are SGHTA and FQGTGA.

The genes are TRBV19 and TRBJ2-5; weak D call: TRBD1 (5 bases). The DNA end is more similar to TRBJ2-7, so the J call may be wrong. CDR1 and CDR2 (germline): LNHDA, SQIVND (reference sequence). The CDR3 loop spans 14 amino acids. In DNA, the CDR3 is TGTGCCAGTAGTATAACGAAGACAGTCTACGAGCAGTACTTC. This gives the protein CASSITKTVYEQYF.

This chain links TRBV7-9 with TRBJ2-1; D gene uncertain. V lost 6 bases, J lost 4 bases, and 4 bases lay in between. Germline V lookup: CDR1 SEHNR, CDR2 FQNEAQ (reference sequence). The CDR3 has 11 residues. CDR3 amino acids: CASRLYNEQFF. As DNA, the CDR3 is TGTGCCAGCAGACTATACAATGAGCAGTTCTTC.

This chain links TRBV7-8 with TRBJ1-1, with 7 bases aligning to TRBD1. This CDR3 region has 16 residues. After removal of 2 bases from V and 1 base from J, the junction contained 7 bases not matched to a gene. Germline lookup yields CDR1 SGHVS and CDR2 FQNEAQ. CDR3 protein: CASSLRQGQRNTEAFF. CDR3 nucleotide sequence: TGTGCCAGCAGCTTACGCCAGGGACAGAGGAACACTGAAGCTTTCTTT.

This rearrangement joins TRBV5-1 to TRBJ2-5; tentatively, D is TRBD2 (5 bases). Trimming removed 4 bases from V and 5 bases from J, with 15 bases in between. Germline values: CDR1 SGHRS, CDR2 YFSETQ. The CDR3 has 14 residues. The CDR3 loop reads CASSQEAWAETQYF. CDR3 coding DNA: TGCGCCAGCAGCCAGGAGGCGTGGGCTGAGACCCAGTACTTC.

This chain connects TRBV5-1 to TRBJ1-4; D call uncertain. Germline V gives CDR1 SGHRS, CDR2 YFSETQ. The CDR3 contains 15 residues. V was trimmed by 4 bases and J by 0 bases, leaving 10 bases between them. CDR3 protein: CASSPRPSTNEKLFF. The CDR3 nucleotides read TGCGCCAGCAGCCCGCGACCTTCAACTAATGAAAAACTGTTTTTT. The full variable domain, completed using reference TRBV5-1 and TRBJ1-4, is KAGVTQTPRYLIKTRGQQVTLSCSPISGHRSVSWYQQTPGQGLQFLFEYFSETQRNKGNFPGRFSGRQFSNSRSEMNVSTLELGDSALYLCASSPRPSTNEKLFFGSGTQLSVL.

The chain employs TRBV9 and TRBJ2-3; TRBD2 matches 11 bases. Germline values: CDR1 SGDLS, CDR2 YYNGEE. J gave up 3 bases and V 2 bases, and 2 bases lay outside the gene matches. The CDR3 spans 15 residues. The chain's CDR3 is CASSVSGRATDTQYF. CDR3 nucleotides: TGTGCCAGCAGCGTTAGCGGGAGGGCAACAGATACGCAGTATTTT.

This sequence joins TRBV29-1 and TRBJ2-7, with D tentatively TRBD1 (6 bases). V shed 6 bases and J shed 6 bases, with 15 bases lying between them. This CDR3 comprises 12 residues. CDR1 and CDR2 from the germline V gene are SQVTM and ANQGSEA. The CDR3 DNA sequence: TGCAGCGTGCAGGGGCTGAAGGGCGAGCAGTACTTC. Translated, it gives CSVQGLKGEQYF.